These 27 T cell receptor beta chains originate from one sample sequenced in a study of blood T cells in healthy people across ages (dated by TCRdb to 2014 to 2015). Libraries were constructed by 5' RACE. Sequencing was carried out with an Illumina HiSeq 2500. A second about 7 to 12 cycle PCR used a sample-barcoded 5' primer and a J-beta primer mix. TCRdb passed the public sequencing reads through fastp at Q25 and MiXCR, retaining productive beta sequences. Each entry merges the rows of one CDR3 protein and shows their most common DNA and genes. For this sample the table gives 780,000 or so distinct CDR3 sequences, of which about 53% were detected only once. The ten largest clones represent roughly 40% of the sample. The sequenced sample was blood. These receptors came from a man of 80 years or more in good health.

The V and J genes are TRBV7-8 and TRBJ2-3; either TRBD1 or TRBD2 may supply D (5 bases each). The CDR3 totals 16 residues. Germline CDR1 reads SGHVS; CDR2 reads FQNEAQ. Trimming removed 5 bases from V and 5 bases from J, with 20 bases in between. CDR3 in DNA: TGTGCCAGCAGCCCCCTCTTGGGGGAGATAGGAGATACGCAGTATTTT. This encodes CASSPLLGEIGDTQYF.

The chain is built from TRBV12-5 and TRBJ2-3; TRBD2 aligns across 14 bases. Germline trimming cut 6 bases from V and 14 bases from J; bases unmatched to any gene: 16. Germline V CDR1 and CDR2: LGHNT, FRNRAP. The CDR3 length is 16 residues. CDR3 loop: CASGLGTSGSNRYAYF. CDR3 nucleotides: TGTGCTAGTGGACTTGGGACTAGCGGGAGTAACAGATACGCGTATTTT.

This clonotype was recorded a few times. V usage is TRBV7-3 and J usage is TRBJ2-5; 14 bases are a match to TRBD2. The V and J ends lost 1 base and 5 bases, in that order; junction bases with no gene match: 6. Germline V gives CDR1 SGHTA, CDR2 FQGTGA. The CDR3 loop spans 17 amino acids. The CDR3 loop is CASSLIGTSGSQETQYF. In DNA form, the CDR3 reads TGTGCCAGCAGCTTAATCGGGACTAGCGGGAGTCAGGAGACCCAGTACTTC.

The rearrangement uses TRBV7-4 and TRBJ2-4, with 9 bases identical to TRBD1. Near its end, the DNA agrees better with TRBJ2-7, so the J call may be wrong. CDR3 length equals 14 residues. Per the germline V gene, CDR1 is SGHVT and CDR2 is SQSDAQ. CDR3 region: CASSWDRARDEQYF. DNA for the CDR3: TGTGCCAGCAGCTGGGACAGGGCTCGCGACGAGCAGTACTTC.

This clonotype was seen a few times. The rearrangement links TRBV3-1 to TRBJ1-6, with D uncertain. V was clipped by 1 base and J by 6 bases, with 10 bases between them. The germline CDR1 and CDR2 sequences are LGHDT and YNNKEL (reference sequence). The CDR3 covers 15 residues. This CDR3 is CASSQAEVGNSPLHF. The CDR3 DNA reads as TGTGCCAGCAGCCAAGCAGAAGTAGGTAATTCACCCCTCCACTTT.

The chain uses TRBV7-2 and TRBJ2-7, with 9 bases identical to TRBD2. V shed 0 bases, J shed 3 bases, and the junction held 6 bases outside the gene matches. The CDR3 sequence is 16 residues long. Germline V gives CDR1 SGHTA, CDR2 FQGNSA. CDR3 DNA: TGTGCCAGCAGCTTAGCGGGTAGCGGGGGAATCTACGAGCAGTACTTC. Translating it yields CASSLAGSGGIYEQYF.

V gene TRBV28 combines with J gene TRBJ1-4; maybe TRBD1 (6 bases). V was trimmed by 6 bases and J by 7 bases, leaving 9 bases between them. The CDR3 totals 12 residues. The V gene's germline CDR1 is MDHEN and CDR2 SYDVKM. The CDR3 DNA is TGTGCCAGCAGGGGGGGGGCTGAAAAACTGTTTTTT. Translation: CASRGGAEKLFF.

About this clonotype: One end of the junction varies from germline; a read error may be responsible. The chain recombines TRBV12-3 or TRBV12-4 with TRBJ2-6, with 8 bases that match TRBD1. The CDR3 length is 17 residues. CDR3 nucleotide sequence: TGTACCAGCAGACGATCTACAGGGGGCTCTGGGGCCAACGTCCTGACTTTC. It encodes CTSRRSTGGSGANVLTF.

There are a few counts of this clonotype. The V call is TRBV27, the J call TRBJ2-7, with D possibly being TRBD1 (6 bases). The V and J ends lost 6 bases and 1 base respectively, with 19 bases between them. The CDR3 sequence is 16 residues long. Germline CDR1 and CDR2: MNHEY and SMNVEV (reference sequence). CDR3 nucleotide sequence: TGTGCCAGCAGCCCTAAAGAAGACAGGCGGTCCTACGAGCAGTACTTC. The encoded protein is CASSPKEDRRSYEQYF.

The chain links TRBV5-1 to TRBJ2-5, with D uncertain. Trimming pared 2 bases from V and 2 bases from J, leaving 13 bases between. The germline CDR1 and CDR2 sequences are SGHRS and YFSETQ. This CDR3 region has 15 residues. The CDR3 reads CASSLESPPQETQYF. CDR3 DNA sequence: TGCGCCAGCAGCTTAGAGTCACCCCCACAAGAGACCCAGTACTTC.

The chain is built from TRBV6-6 and TRBJ2-4, with 8 nucleotides matching TRBD1. The CDR3 is 12 residues long. The germline CDR1 and CDR2 sequences are MNHNY and SVGAGI (reference sequence). J gave up 13 bases and V 6 bases, and 8 bases lay outside the gene matches. The CDR3 coding sequence is TGTGCCAGCAGCCCGACAGGGGATGACCAGTACTTC. Translated: CASSPTGDDQYF.

This clonotype was counted a few times. V usage is TRBV24-1 and J usage is TRBJ2-4; 7 nucleotides line up with TRBD1. V was pared by 3 bases and J by 13 bases, with 11 bases of the junction left unmatched. Germline CDR1 reads KGHDR; CDR2 reads SFDVKD. CDR3 length: 14 residues. The CDR3 loop is CATSDGDSHQKQYF. For the CDR3, the DNA is TGTGCCACCAGTGATGGGGACAGCCACCAGAAGCAGTACTTC.

The V gene is TRBV28, the J gene TRBJ1-4; 10 positions agree with TRBD1. Germline-derived CDR1 and CDR2 are MDHEN and SYDVKM. This CDR3 contains 13 residues. The V segment lost 5 bases and the J segment 7 bases; nucleotides outside the gene matches: 1. The CDR3 reads CASSDRGLEKLFF. The CDR3 DNA reads as TGTGCCAGCAGTGACAGGGGGCTTGAAAAACTGTTTTTT.

This clonotype was detected a few times. This chain joins TRBV27 and TRBJ2-5; TRBD1 aligns across 9 bases. Germline V gene data show CDR1 as MNHEY and CDR2 as SMNVEV (reference sequence). CDR3 length: 15 amino acids. V shed 8 bases, J shed 2 bases, and the junction held 9 bases outside the gene matches. This CDR3 reads CASPPGQGQQETQYF. CDR3 DNA sequence: TGTGCCAGCCCCCCGGGACAGGGTCAGCAAGAGACCCAGTACTTC.

The rearrangement uses TRBV29-1 and TRBJ2-3; D is uncertain. Between the trimmed V and J ends, which lost 3 bases and 11 bases, there was a span of 18 bases. CDR3 size: 13 residues. Germline V lookup: CDR1 SQVTM, CDR2 ANQGSEA. This CDR3 is CSVDLGTLPVQYF. The CDR3 DNA follows: TGCAGCGTTGATCTGGGCACCCTGCCTGTGCAGTATTTT.

This clonotype appeared a few times. The gene calls are TRBV29-1 and TRBJ2-5; 11 bases fit TRBD2. Matching the DNA end better, TRBJ2-7 makes the J call doubtful. CDR1 is SQVTM and CDR2 is ANQGSEA in the germline V gene. CDR3 length equals 14 residues. Here the CDR3 DNA reads TGCAGCGTTCGTCCTAGCGGGAGGTTAAGCGAGCAGTACTTC. This translates into CSVRPSGRLSEQYF.

The chain employs TRBV27 and TRBJ1-6; 7 bases are shared with TRBD1. V shed 2 bases, J shed 0 bases, and the junction held 7 bases outside the gene matches. Germline CDR1 reads MNHEY; CDR2 reads SMNVEV (reference sequence). There are 18 residues in the CDR3. CDR3 nucleotides: TGTGCCAGCAGTTTAGCTAATACAGGGGCCTCCTATAATTCACCCCTCCACTTT. The encoded protein is CASSLANTGASYNSPLHF.

This chain connects TRBV7-2 to TRBJ2-1; 14 bases are shared with TRBD2. The CDR3 covers 16 residues. Germline assignment: CDR1 SGHTA and CDR2 FQGNSA. V dropped 5 bases and J dropped 12; count of bases not matched to a gene: 12. Here the CDR3 reads CASSPDGTSGGWGQFF. CDR3 bases: TGTGCCAGCAGCCCAGACGGGACTAGCGGGGGTTGGGGGCAGTTCTTC.

This clonotype was found once. Relative to the germline gene, one junction end is altered; a read error may explain this. The chain combines TRBV4-1 with TRBJ2-7; D may match TRBD1 or TRBD2 (5 bases each). The germline V gene encodes CDR1 MGHRA and CDR2 YSYEKL. The CDR3 loop spans 15 amino acids. CDR3 protein: CASSQDPGPSYGQYF. The CDR3 nucleotides read TGCGCCAGCAGCCAAGATCCGGGGCCCTCCTACGGGCAGTACTTC.

J is TRBJ2-7 and V is TRBV20-1; D possibly matches TRBD1 or TRBD2 (7 bases each). In germline, CDR1 is DFQATT, CDR2 SNEGSKA (reference sequence). The CDR3 covers 14 residues. V was shortened by 3 bases and J by 2 bases, with 14 bases between the two germline ends. The DNA of the CDR3 is TGCAGTGCTAGGGCCAGGGGGGGTCCCTACGAGCAGTACTTC. It codes for CSARARGGPYEQYF.

V usage is TRBV20-1 and J usage is TRBJ2-7, with 8 bases fitting TRBD1. Losses at the gene ends were 5 bases for V and 5 bases for J; bases not matched to a gene: 11. Looked up from germline, CDR1 is DFQATT and CDR2 is SNEGSKA (reference sequence). CDR3 length: 14 residues. The CDR3 DNA reads as TGCAGTGCTGCCGGGCCGACAGGGGTCCACGAGCAGTACTTC. Amino acids: CSAAGPTGVHEQYF.

The chain is built from TRBV20-1 and TRBJ2-4; no reliable D call. Trimming left V 5 bases short and J 0 bases short, with 14 bases between. The CDR3 runs to 15 residues. CDR1 is DFQATT, CDR2 SNEGSKA, per germline (reference sequence). The CDR3 bases are TGCAGTGCTCTCGCCCCTATCTTAGCCAAAAACATTCAGTACTTC. Translation gives CSALAPILAKNIQYF.

The rearrangement joins TRBV25-1 to TRBJ2-7; D possibly corresponds to TRBD2 (7 bases). CDR3 size: 16 residues. Germline CDR1 and CDR2: MGHDK and SYGVNS. V dropped 2 bases and J dropped 5 bases, with 19 bases sitting between them. The CDR3 DNA is TGTGCCAGCAGTGAACTGGTGGGGGGGCTAGGGAACGAGCAGTACTTC. Its translation: CASSELVGGLGNEQYF.

The CDR3 region is CSRRRSSYEQYF. CDR3 bases: TGCAGTCGTAGACGGAGCTCCTACGAGCAGTACTTC. This chain uses TRBV20-1 with TRBJ2-7; D is unclear. Germline V CDR1 and CDR2: DFQATT, SNEGSKA (reference sequence). There are 12 residues in the CDR3. The ends were cut back, 8 bases at V and 0 bases at J, with 11 bases in the middle.

V and J are TRBV3-1 and TRBJ2-5; either TRBD1 or TRBD2 may fit D (5 bases each). This CDR3 contains 13 residues. The V gene's germline CDR1 is LGHDT and CDR2 YNNKEL (reference sequence). The CDR3 loop reads CGSGATKGETQYF. The DNA for the CDR3 is TGTGGGTCCGGGGCAACAAAGGGAGAGACCCAGTACTTC.

V is TRBV6-5 and J is TRBJ2-3; D possibly corresponds to TRBD2 (5 bases). V was cut by 7 bases and J by 14 bases, with 28 bases left in between. The CDR3 is 15 residues long. From germline, CDR1 is MNHEY and CDR2 SVGAGI. This CDR3 reads CASNTLVLQHRDAYF. The CDR3 region has the DNA TGTGCCAGCAATACACTAGTGCTCCAGCACAGAGACGCGTATTTT.

The CDR3 DNA sequence: TGTGCCAGCAGTTCCACAGGGGGCTCTGGAAACACCATATATTTT. As protein: CASSSTGGSGNTIYF. V gene TRBV9 combines with J gene TRBJ1-3; 8 nucleotides line up with TRBD1. The germline V gene encodes CDR1 SGDLS and CDR2 YYNGEE. This CDR3 contains 15 residues. J gave up 0 bases and V 5 bases, and 4 bases lay outside the gene matches.